The present TCR beta chain was sequenced within a study of beta chain features in type 1 diabetes. Overall study results and limits: All four CD4+ subsets from Type 1 diabetes patients carried moderately but significantly shorter TCRB CDR3s.

All of the isolated RNA was reverse transcribed, so expressed TCRB transcripts were sequenced. Assay: immunoSEQ multiplex PCR; the TCRdb copy retains only in-frame clones and omits some. This table has more than 150,000 clones, over 7.5% appearing once. The CDR3 extends over 18 amino acids. V dropped 5 bases and J dropped 0 bases, with 22 bases sitting between them. CDR1 SGHVS and CDR2 FQNEAQ come from the germline V gene. This clone has more than one count but fewer than ten. Its antigen is undetermined. This receptor was taken from a young woman in good health. The sample comprised central memory CD4+ T cells from blood. This chain joins TRBV7-8 and TRBJ1-1; D perhaps matches TRBD1 (6 bases). DNA for the CDR3: TGTGCCAGCAGCCTACCCAGGGGTTTTGGGTCCATGAACACTGAAGCTTTCTTT. It codes for CASSLPRGFGSMNTEAFF.